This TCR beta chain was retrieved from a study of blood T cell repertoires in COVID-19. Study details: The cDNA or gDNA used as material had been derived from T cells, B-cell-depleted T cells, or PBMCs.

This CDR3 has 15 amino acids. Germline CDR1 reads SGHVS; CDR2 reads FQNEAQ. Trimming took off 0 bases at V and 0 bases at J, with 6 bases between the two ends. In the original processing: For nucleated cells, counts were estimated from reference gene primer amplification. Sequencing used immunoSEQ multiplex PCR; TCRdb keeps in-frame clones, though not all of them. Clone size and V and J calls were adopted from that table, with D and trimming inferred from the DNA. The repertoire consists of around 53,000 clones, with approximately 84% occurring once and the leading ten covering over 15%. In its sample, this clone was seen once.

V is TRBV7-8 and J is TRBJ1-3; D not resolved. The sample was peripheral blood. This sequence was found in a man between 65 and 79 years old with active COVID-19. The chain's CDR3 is CASSLAPISGNTIYF. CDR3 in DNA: TGTGCCAGCAGCTTAGCTCCCATCTCTGGAAACACCATATATTTT. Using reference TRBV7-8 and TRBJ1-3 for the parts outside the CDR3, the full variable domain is GAGVSQSPRYKVAKRGQDVALRCDPISGHVSLFWYQQALGQGPEFLTYFQNEAQLDKSGLPSDRFFAERPEGSVSTLKIQRTQQEDSAVYLCASSLAPISGNTIYFGEGSWLTVV.